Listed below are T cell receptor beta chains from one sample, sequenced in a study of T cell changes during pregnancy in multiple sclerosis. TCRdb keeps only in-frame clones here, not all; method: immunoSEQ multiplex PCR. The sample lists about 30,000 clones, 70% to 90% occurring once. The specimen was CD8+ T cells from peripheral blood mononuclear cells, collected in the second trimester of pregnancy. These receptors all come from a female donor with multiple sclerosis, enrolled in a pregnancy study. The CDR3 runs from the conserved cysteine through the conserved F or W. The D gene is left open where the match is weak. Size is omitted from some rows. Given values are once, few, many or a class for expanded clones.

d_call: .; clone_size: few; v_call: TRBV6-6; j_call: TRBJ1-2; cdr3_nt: TGTGCCAGCAGTGCGAGCCCGACTAACTATGGCTACACCTTC; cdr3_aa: CASSASPTNYGYTF
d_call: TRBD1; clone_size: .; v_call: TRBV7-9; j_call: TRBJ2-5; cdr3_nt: TGTGCCAGCAGCGTCCGACTGGACAGGGTGGAGACCCAGTACTTC; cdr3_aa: CASSVRLDRVETQYF
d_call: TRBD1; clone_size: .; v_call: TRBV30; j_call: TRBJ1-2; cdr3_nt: TGTGCCTGGAAGGTAGGGGACAGACTATATGGCTACACCTTC; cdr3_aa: CAWKVGDRLYGYTF
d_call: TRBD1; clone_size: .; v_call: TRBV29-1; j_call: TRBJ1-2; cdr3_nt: TGCAGCGTTGAAGCCTGGGGACAGACTAACTATGGCTACACCTTC; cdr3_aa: CSVEAWGQTNYGYTF
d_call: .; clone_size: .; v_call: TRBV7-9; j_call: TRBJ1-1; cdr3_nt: TGTGCCAGCAGCCGACAGACTGAAGCTTTCTTT; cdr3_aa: CASSRQTEAFF
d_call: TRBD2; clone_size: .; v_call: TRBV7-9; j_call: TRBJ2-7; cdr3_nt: TGTGCCAGCAGCTTTGTGTCGGGGCGGGGGGTCTCCTACGAGCAGTACTTC; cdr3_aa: CASSFVSGRGVSYEQYF
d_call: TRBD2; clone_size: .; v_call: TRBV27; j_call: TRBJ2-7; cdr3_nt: TGTGCCAGCAGTTTGGCGGGGGGCCTTTCCTACGAGCAGTACTTC; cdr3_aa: CASSLAGGLSYEQYF
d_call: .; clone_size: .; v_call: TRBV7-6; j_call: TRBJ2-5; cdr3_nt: TGTGCCAGCAGCCCCAGGGAAGAGACCCAGTACTTC; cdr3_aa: CASSPREETQYF
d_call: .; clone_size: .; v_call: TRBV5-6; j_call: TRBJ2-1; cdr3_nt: TGTGCCAGCAGCTTGGACCTGAGCAATGAGCAGTTCTTC; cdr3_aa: CASSLDLSNEQFF
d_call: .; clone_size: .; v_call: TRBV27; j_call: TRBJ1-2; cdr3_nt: TGTGCCAGTGGACAGTTTCCTAACTATGGCTACACCTTC; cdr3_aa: CASGQFPNYGYTF
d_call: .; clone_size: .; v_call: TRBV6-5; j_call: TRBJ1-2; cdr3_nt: TGTGCCAGCAGTTATGACGAGGGACAATCGAGTGGCTACACCTTC; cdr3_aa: CASSYDEGQSSGYTF
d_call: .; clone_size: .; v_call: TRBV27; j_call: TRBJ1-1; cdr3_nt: TGTGCCAGCAGTTTGTATGTGAACACTGAAGCTTTCTTT; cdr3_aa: CASSLYVNTEAFF
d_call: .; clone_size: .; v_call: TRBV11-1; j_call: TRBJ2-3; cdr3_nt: TGTGCCAGCAGCTTAGTGGGGGCGGGTGAGCAGTATTTT; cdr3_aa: CASSLVGAGEQYF
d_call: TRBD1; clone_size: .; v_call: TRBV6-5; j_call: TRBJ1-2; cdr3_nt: TGTGCCAGCAGCCTGGACAGGGGAGATGGCTACACCTTC; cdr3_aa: CASSLDRGDGYTF
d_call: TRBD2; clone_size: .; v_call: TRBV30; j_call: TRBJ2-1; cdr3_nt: TGTGCCTGGAGTGCTCTAGCGGGGGGGTACAATGAGCAGTTCTTC; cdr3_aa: CAWSALAGGYNEQFF
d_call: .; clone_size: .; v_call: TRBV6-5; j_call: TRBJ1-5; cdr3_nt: TGTGCCAGCAGCCCCGCGAATCAGCCCCAGCATTTT; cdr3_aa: CASSPANQPQHF
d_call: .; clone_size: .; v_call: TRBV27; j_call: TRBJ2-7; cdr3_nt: TGTGCCAGCAGTCCAGGGACAAGCGCCTACGAGCAGTACTTC; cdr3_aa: CASSPGTSAYEQYF
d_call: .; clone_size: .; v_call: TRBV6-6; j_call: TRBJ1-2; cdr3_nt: TGTGCCAGCAGTTACTCGTCCGACAGTCGCTATGGCTACACCTTC; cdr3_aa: CASSYSSDSRYGYTF
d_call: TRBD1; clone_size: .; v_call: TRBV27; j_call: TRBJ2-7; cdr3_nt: TGTGCCAGCAGTTCATTCGGGACAGGGTCCAACGAGCAGTACTTC; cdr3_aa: CASSSFGTGSNEQYF
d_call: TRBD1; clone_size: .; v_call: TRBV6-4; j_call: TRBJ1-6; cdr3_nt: TGTGCCAGCAGTGCGACAGGGACCAATTCACCCCTCCACTTT; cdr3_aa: CASSATGTNSPLHF
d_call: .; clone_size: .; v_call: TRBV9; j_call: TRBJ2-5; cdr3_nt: TGTGCCAGCAGCGCTGGAGTTACACAAGAGACCCAGTACTTC; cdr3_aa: CASSAGVTQETQYF
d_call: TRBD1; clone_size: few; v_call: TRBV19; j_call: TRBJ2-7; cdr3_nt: TGTGCCAGTAGTCCCGGACAGGTCTACGAGCAGTACTTC; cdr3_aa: CASSPGQVYEQYF
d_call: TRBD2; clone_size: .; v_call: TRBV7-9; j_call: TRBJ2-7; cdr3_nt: TGTGCCAGCAGCTCGGGGACTGGACTAGCGGGGTTATACTTC; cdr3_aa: CASSSGTGLAGLYF
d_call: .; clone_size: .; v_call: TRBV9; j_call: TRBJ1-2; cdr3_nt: TGTGCCAGCACTACCCCAGGGGCTTTCTATGGCTACACCTTC; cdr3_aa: CASTTPGAFYGYTF
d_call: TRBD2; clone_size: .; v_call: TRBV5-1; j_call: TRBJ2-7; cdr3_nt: TGCGCCAGCAGCGGGTCGGGAGGGACTACGGAGCAGTACTTC; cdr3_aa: CASSGSGGTTEQYF
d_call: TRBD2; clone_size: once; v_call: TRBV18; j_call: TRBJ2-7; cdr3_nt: TGTGCCAGCTCACCCGACGGACTAGCGGGATCAATTGAACCCTACGAGCAGTACTTC; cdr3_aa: CASSPDGLAGSIEPYEQYF
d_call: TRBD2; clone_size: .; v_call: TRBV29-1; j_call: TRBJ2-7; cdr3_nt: TGCAGCGTTGCGGGGCTAGCGGGAGTCCCCTACGAGCAGTACTTC; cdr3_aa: CSVAGLAGVPYEQYF
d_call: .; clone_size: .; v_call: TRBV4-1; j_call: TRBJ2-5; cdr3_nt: TGCGCCAGCAGCCGAGGAGAGACCCAGTACTTC; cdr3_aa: CASSRGETQYF
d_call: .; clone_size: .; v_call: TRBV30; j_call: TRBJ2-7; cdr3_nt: TGTGCCTGGAGAAGCTCAAGCGAGCAGTACTTC; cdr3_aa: CAWRSSSEQYF
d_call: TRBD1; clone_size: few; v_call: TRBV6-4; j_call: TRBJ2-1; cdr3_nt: TGTGCCAGCAGTGACGGGACAGGGGGCAATGAGCAGTTCTTC; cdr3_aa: CASSDGTGGNEQFF
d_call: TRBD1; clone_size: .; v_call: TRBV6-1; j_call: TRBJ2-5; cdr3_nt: TGTGCCAGCAGTGAAGCGTCAGGACAGGGCGAGACCCAGTACTTC; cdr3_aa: CASSEASGQGETQYF
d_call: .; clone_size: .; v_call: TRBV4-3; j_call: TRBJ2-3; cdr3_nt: TGCGCCAGCAGCCAAGAACAGTCGGTGGATACGCAGTATTTT; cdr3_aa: CASSQEQSVDTQYF
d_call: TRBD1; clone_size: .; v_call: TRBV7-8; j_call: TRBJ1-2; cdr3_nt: TGTGCCAGCAGCTTAGGGGGAAGGGGGCTGGTTGGCTACACCTTC; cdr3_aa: CASSLGGRGLVGYTF
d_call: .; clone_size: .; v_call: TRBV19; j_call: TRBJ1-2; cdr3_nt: TGTGCCAGTAGTATTCCCGGACAGTCGTTGAACTATGGCTACACCTTC; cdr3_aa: CASSIPGQSLNYGYTF
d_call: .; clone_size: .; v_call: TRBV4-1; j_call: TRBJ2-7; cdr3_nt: TGCGCCAGCAGCCAAGATGATCAGGGGATCCCCTCCGAGCAGTACTTC; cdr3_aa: CASSQDDQGIPSEQYF
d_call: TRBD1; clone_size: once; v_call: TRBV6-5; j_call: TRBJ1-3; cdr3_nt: TGTGCCAGCGGGACCGGGACAGGCCCTGGAAACACCATATATTTT; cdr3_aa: CASGTGTGPGNTIYF
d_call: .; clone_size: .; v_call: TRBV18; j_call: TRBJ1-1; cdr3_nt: TGTGCCAGCTCACCATCGGACACTGAAGCTTTCTTT; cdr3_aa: CASSPSDTEAFF
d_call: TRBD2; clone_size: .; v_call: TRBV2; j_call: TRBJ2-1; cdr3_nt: TGTGCCAGCAGTGAAATGGGGTGGCGGGAGTACAATGAGCAGTTCTTC; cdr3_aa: CASSEMGWREYNEQFF
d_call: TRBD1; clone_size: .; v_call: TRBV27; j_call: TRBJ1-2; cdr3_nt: TGTGCCAGCAGTTTATCGGACAGGGACCCGGATGGCTACACCTTC; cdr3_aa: CASSLSDRDPDGYTF
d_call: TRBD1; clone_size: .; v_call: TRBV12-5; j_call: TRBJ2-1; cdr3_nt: TGTGCTAGTACGCAGGGGGAATGGTCCTACAATGAGCAGTTCTTC; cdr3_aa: CASTQGEWSYNEQFF
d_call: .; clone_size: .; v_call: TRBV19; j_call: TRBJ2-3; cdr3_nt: TGTGCCAGTAGTTCGGAGGACTTGGGCACAGATACGCAGTATTTT; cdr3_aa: CASSSEDLGTDTQYF
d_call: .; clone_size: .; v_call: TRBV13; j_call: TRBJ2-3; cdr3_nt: TGTGCCAGCAGCTTATCGGGAGCTTCCCTAGATACGCAGTATTTT; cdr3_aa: CASSLSGASLDTQYF